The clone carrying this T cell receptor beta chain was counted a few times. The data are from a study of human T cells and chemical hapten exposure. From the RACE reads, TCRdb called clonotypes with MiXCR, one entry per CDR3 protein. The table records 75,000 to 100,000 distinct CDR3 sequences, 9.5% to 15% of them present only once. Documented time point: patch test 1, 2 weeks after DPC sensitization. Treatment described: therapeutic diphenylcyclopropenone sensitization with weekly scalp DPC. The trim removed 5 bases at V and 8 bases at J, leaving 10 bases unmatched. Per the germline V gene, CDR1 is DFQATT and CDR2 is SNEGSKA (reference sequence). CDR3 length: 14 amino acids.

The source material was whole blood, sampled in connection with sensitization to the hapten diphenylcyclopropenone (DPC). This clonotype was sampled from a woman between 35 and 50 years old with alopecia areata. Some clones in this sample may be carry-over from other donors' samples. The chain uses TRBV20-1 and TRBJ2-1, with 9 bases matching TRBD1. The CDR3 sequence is CSAETGTGRYEQFF. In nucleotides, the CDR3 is TGCAGTGCTGAGACCGGGACAGGGCGGTATGAGCAGTTCTTC.